This is a list of T cell receptor beta chains from one sample in a study of shared clonotypes between healthy human individuals. The assay was immunoSEQ multiplex PCR, and TCRdb's table has in-frame clones only and misses some. The sample lists around 550,000 clones; almost 97% were seen once. Sequencing was performed on naive CD4+ T cells sorted from blood. These receptors came from a woman aged 25 to 39 in good health. Both conserved end residues are part of each CDR3. Fields, in order: J gene, D gene, V gene, CDR3 protein, CDR3 DNA. A D gene is named only where the DNA matches it firmly.

TRBJ1-2 - TRBV6-1 CASSDLNWGGYTF TGTGCCAGCAGTGATCTAAATTGGGGTGGCTACACCTTC
TRBJ2-7 - TRBV18 CASSGEQRGKSSYEQYF TGTGCCAGCTCAGGAGAACAGAGGGGGAAGAGCTCCTACGAGCAGTACTTC
TRBJ2-5 TRBD1 TRBV29-1 CSARDRVGETQYF TGCAGCGCCAGGGACAGGGTGGGAGAGACCCAGTACTTC
TRBJ2-7 TRBD2 TRBV6-1 CASSELLRVAGGYEQYF TGTGCCAGCAGTGAACTCCTAAGGGTAGCGGGAGGATACGAGCAGTACTTC
TRBJ1-5 TRBD1 TRBV6-5 CASRYRQGDSNQPQHF TGTGCCAGCAGATACAGGCAGGGGGATAGCAATCAGCCCCAGCATTTT
TRBJ1-1 - TRBV5-6 CASSLSGLITEAFF TGTGCCAGCAGCTTGTCAGGCCTCATCACTGAAGCTTTCTTT
TRBJ1-1 TRBD1 TRBV28 CASSYTGGANTEAFF TGTGCCAGCAGCTATACAGGGGGCGCGAACACTGAAGCTTTCTTT
TRBJ1-5 TRBD1 TRBV15 CATSRDRDRGNQPQHF TGTGCCACCAGCAGAGATAGGGACAGGGGCAATCAGCCCCAGCATTTT
TRBJ2-1 TRBD2 TRBV4-2 CASSQEAIAGGGTEQFF TGTGCCAGCAGCCAAGAGGCGATAGCGGGAGGTGGCACTGAGCAGTTCTTC
TRBJ1-1 - TRBV6-4 CASSFVRGTEAFF TGTGCCAGCAGTTTTGTGAGGGGGACTGAAGCTTTCTTT
TRBJ2-7 TRBD1 TRBV11-2 CASSPGQGAYEQYF TGTGCCAGCAGCCCGGGACAGGGGGCCTACGAGCAGTACTTC
TRBJ2-7 - TRBV28 CASSSGTYEQYF TGTGCCAGCAGCTCCGGGACCTACGAGCAGTACTTC
TRBJ2-6 - TRBV5-4 CASRRAGDGANVLTF TGTGCCAGCAGGAGAGCCGGGGATGGGGCCAACGTCCTGACTTTC
TRBJ1-1 - TRBV5-1 CASSFSGNTEAFF TGCGCCAGCAGCTTCAGCGGCAACACTGAAGCTTTCTTT
TRBJ2-7 TRBD2 TRBV2 CASSEVGGGYEQYF TGTGCCAGCAGTGAAGTTGGCGGGGGCTACGAGCAGTACTTC
TRBJ2-3 TRBD1 TRBV9 CASSDRQGTDTQYF TGTGCCAGCAGCGATCGACAGGGGACAGATACGCAGTATTTT
TRBJ2-5 - TRBV7-7 CASSLGIQETQYF TGTGCCAGCAGCCTAGGGATACAAGAGACCCAGTACTTC
TRBJ1-1 TRBD1 TRBV7-2 CASSPGTGFTEAFF TGTGCCAGCAGTCCCGGGACAGGCTTCACTGAAGCTTTCTTT